The clone carrying this TCR beta chain was counted a single time. The sample is drawn from a study of blood T cell repertoires in COVID-19. Looked up from germline, CDR1 is SGDLS and CDR2 is YYNGEE. The V and J ends lost 3 bases and 7 bases respectively, with 7 bases between them. The CDR3 length is 12 residues. TCRdb's table, derived via immunoSEQ multiplex PCR, lists solely in-frame clones and lacks some. The sample includes 25,000 to 35,000 clones, 92% of them seen just once. V is TRBV9 and J is TRBJ2-2, with unresolved D. The TCR comes from a man aged 50 to 60 with active COVID-19. Specimen: peripheral blood. Here the CDR3 reads CASSALFGELFF. CDR3 DNA: TGTGCCAGCAGCGCCTTGTTCGGGGAGCTGTTTTTT.